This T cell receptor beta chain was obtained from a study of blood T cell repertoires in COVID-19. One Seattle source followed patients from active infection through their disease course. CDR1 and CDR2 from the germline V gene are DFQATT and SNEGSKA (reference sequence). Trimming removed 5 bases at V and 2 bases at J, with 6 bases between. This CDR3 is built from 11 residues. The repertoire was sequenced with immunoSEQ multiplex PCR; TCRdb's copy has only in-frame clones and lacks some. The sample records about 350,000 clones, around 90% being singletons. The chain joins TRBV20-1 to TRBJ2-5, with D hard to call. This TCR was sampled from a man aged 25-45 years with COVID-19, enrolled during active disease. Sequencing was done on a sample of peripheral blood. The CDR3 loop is CSAPTQETQYF. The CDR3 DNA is TGCAGTGCTCCGACTCAAGAGACCCAGTACTTC.